This T cell receptor (beta chain) comes out of a study of blood T cell repertoires in COVID-19. Generated by immunoSEQ multiplex PCR, the TCRdb table keeps only in-frame clones and is missing some. The sample records some 150,000 clones, 60% to 80% being singletons. The germline V gene encodes CDR1 KGHDR and CDR2 SFDVKD. The CDR3 sequence is 16 residues long. Germline trimming cut 3 bases from V and 7 bases from J; bases unmatched to any gene: 7. The sequencing input was PBMCs or T cells enriched from blood (not recorded which). The TCR sequence derives from a woman aged 45-65 years who had recovered from COVID-19. The chain carries TRBV24-1 and TRBJ2-2; 10 nucleotides line up with TRBD1. The CDR3 here is CATSDPDRGLGGELFF. The CDR3 bases are TGTGCCACCAGTGATCCTGACAGGGGGCTGGGCGGGGAGCTGTTTTTT.